This T cell receptor (beta chain) stems from a study of blood T cell repertoires in COVID-19. TCRdb keeps only in-frame clones here, not all; method: immunoSEQ multiplex PCR. The data contain roughly 210,000 clones, about nine tenths of them singletons. Germline V gene lookup returns CDR1 MDHEN and CDR2 SYDVKM. This CDR3 is built from 15 residues. With V trimmed by 6 bases and J by 0 bases, 8 bases remained unmatched. The TCR sequence derives from a man younger than 40 in a cohort exposed to, infected with or recovered from COVID-19 (not recorded which). Input material: PBMCs or T cells enriched from blood (not recorded which). This chain connects TRBV28 to TRBJ2-7; 7 bases line up with TRBD1. In nucleotides, the CDR3 is TGTGCCAGCAGCCCCCCGGACAGGAACTCCTACGAGCAGTACTTC. Translation: CASSPPDRNSYEQYF.